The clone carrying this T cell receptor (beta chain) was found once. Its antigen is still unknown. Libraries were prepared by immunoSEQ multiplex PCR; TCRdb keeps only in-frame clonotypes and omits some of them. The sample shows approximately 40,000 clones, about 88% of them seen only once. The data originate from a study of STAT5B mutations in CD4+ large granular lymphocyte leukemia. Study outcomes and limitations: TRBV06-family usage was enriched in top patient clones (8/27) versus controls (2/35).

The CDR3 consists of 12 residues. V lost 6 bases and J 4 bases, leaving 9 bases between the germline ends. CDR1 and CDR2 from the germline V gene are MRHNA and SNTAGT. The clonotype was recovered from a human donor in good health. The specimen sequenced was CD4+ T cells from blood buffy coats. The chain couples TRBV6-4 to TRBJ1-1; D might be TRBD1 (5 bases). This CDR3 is CASRGVGTEAFF. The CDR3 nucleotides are TGTGCCAGCAGAGGGGTTGGCACTGAAGCTTTCTTT.